The T cell receptor (beta chain) described here comes from a study of cytomegalovirus exposure and HLA in healthy donors (dated by TCRdb to about 2017). About the investigation overall: An earlier analysis of approximately 590 of the donors reported about 290 Gb of sequence data and 117 million unique TCR beta sequences from 150 million to 200 million T cells. An early release covering just under 650 HLA-typed donors comprised approximately 290 gigabases of sequencing data and around 85 million unique TCR sequences. Of the roughly 400 genotyped donors, 81% fell in the genetic ancestry cluster associated with self-reported Caucasian donors. The study was designed to test whether signatures of past pathogen exposure could be identified by cataloging public T cell receptors. The T cell repertoires of 666 subjects were profiled by immunosequencing and related to cytomegalovirus serostatus. In addition to the first cohort of 650 to 750 subjects, a separate validation cohort of about 120 different subjects was used. To predict cytomegalovirus infection status, the study combined high-throughput TCR immunosequencing, statistical association of individual TCRs with disease status, and machine learning. A later analysis re-examined previously published TCR beta repertoires from just over 650 donors and added high-resolution HLA genotyping to investigate patterns of TCR occurrence. The later analysis used no new phenotypic data to find candidate immune exposures, relying instead on TCR beta sequences and their occurrence across donors. An earlier analysis of 500 to 650 of the donors applied high-throughput TCR beta sequencing to assess whether each TCR beta V gene segment acted as functional or pseudogenic. Donor age, sex, ethnicity and CMV serostatus were collected together with the repertoire data. Genome-wide SNP genotypes for about three fifths of the roughly 700 donors were used in a later genetic analysis, which treated that subset as a discovery cohort. All discovery cohort repertoires had been generated on a single sequencing platform. HLA typing covered class I and class II loci at four-digit resolution. The number of donors typed differed by locus, with 629-630 for A, B, C, DRB1 and DQB1, more than 500 for DQA1, nearly 610 for DPA1, and around 430 for DPB1. A handful of DR-DQ haplotypes were handled as single units for association and clustering because linkage in the cohort was strong. Among some 410 genotyped donors of the cohort, an average of about 240,000 unique TCR beta nucleotide sequences was sequenced per donor, of which 15% to 20% were non-productive.

Receptor libraries were prepared by the immunoSEQ multiplex PCR assay. A mixture of 60 forward primers for TCR Vbeta segments and 13 reverse primers for TCR Jbeta segments was used in the multiplex PCR. The CDR3 region of rearranged TCR beta genes was amplified from genomic DNA with a multiplex PCR assay. The amplified TCR beta libraries were sequenced on the Illumina HiSeq System as 87-base-pair reads. In the paper's pipeline: A later analysis tallied roughly 80 million unique TCR beta chains across the 550 to 850 repertoires, and some 10 million of those chains were shared by two or more donors. Raw reads were error-corrected and collapsed into unique sequences with a nearest-neighbor algorithm that merged closely related sequences to remove PCR and sequencing errors. To assign V, D and J gene segments, CDR3 sequences were aligned to IMGT reference sequences. Each retained sequence needed at least a six-nucleotide match to both a V gene segment and a J gene segment. Rearrangements were classified as productive when the CDR3 lacked stop codons and remained in frame with V and J, and all other rearrangements were classified as non-productive. CDR3 was defined according to IMGT convention as the region running from the second conserved V-encoded cysteine to the conserved J-encoded phenylalanine. The earlier analysis of fewer than 750 of the donors excluded sequences that lacked an unambiguous match to a single V gene segment. In an earlier analysis of more than 500 of the donors, a V segment was called functional when productive rearrangements were above 56.7%, and segregating when the standard deviation between donors exceeded 5%. To diagnose cytomegalovirus status from the catalog of TCR beta chain sequences, a statistical classification framework was built. V and J gene assignment, in a later analysis, came from comparing TCR nucleotide sequences with IMGT/GENE-DB human TR gene sequences. The TCRdist pipeline was used in a later analysis to assign CDR3 sequences and most-parsimonious VDJ recombination scenarios. In a later analysis, each TCR beta chain was defined by its CDR3 amino acid sequence together with its V-gene family, and reads lacking a unique V-gene family were excluded. A later analysis removed 550 to 700 highly shared, low-generation-probability nucleotide sequences to deal with suspected cross-contamination and a sequencing artifact. For each public chain, a later analysis derived a clonal expansion index from normalized ranks of inferred template counts within each repertoire. Generation probabilities in a later analysis came from a VDJ recombination model fitted to out-of-frame rearrangements, and those results were checked against IGoR. A later analysis scored TCR-TCR, TCR-HLA and TCR-CMV co-occurrence with hypergeometric tests, applying a repertoire-size bias correction to TCR pairs. In a later analysis, false discovery rates were estimated by permuting HLA or CMV assignments 20 times. In a later analysis, co-occurring TCRs were grouped using DBSCAN, and TCRdist sequence similarity was added for clustering within HLA-allele-positive subsets. Repertoires with fewer than 30,000 or more than 120,000 public chains were left out of co-occurrence clustering, as were five repertoires with anomalous nucleotide sharing. TCRdb carries this immuneACCESS record with in-frame sequences only. Its versions omit some clonotypes, under half of them owing to an unresolved V gene in the studies checked, with the rest unexplained. V and J calls and clone size are those listed in that table; D and trimming were worked out from the DNA. The sample profile shows 25,000 to 40,000 clones; approximately 61% of them were found once. The ten largest clones take up around 23% of the sample.

Overall results and qualifications from the work: Roughly uniform sequencing depth across donors was assumed in presence/absence analyses, although this assumption may not hold. A further reported finding was that TCR beta sequences accurately predicted the HLA-A and HLA-B alleles for most subjects in the first cohort. In a later genetic analysis, fewer N-insertions in productive TCRs were reported among donors in an Asian-associated ancestry cluster than the roughly 640-donor mean. The 87-base-pair reads could not distinguish some IMGT-functional V segments, including TRBV6-2 and TRBV6-3, so those segments were excluded. According to a later analysis, parvovirus B19, influenza, CMV and Epstein-Barr virus appeared linked to several top co-occurrence clusters. Correlated functional status among segregating V segments might reflect linkage disequilibrium, but an unknown experimental factor could not be ruled out. Seventeen rarely observed V segments, including chromosome 9 orphons, were excluded from the earlier analysis of some 590 of the donors because counts were too low. Because some donors lacked HLA typing at each locus, the association tests relied only on the typed subset. The cohort was sequenced for TCR beta chains only, and without alpha or paired-chain data the features that could be detected were limited. A later genetic analysis associated a missense DCLRE1C variant with V-gene and J-gene trimming of TCR beta chains, and an independent cohort replicated the association. In both the original and validation cohorts, the classifier was reported to diagnose cytomegalovirus status with high specificity and sensitivity. A few of the identified cytomegalovirus-associated TCR beta chains were confirmed in vitro to be specific for cytomegalovirus antigens. Most TCR sequences were seen in very few donors, while some public TCRs were found in many individuals. At a false discovery rate of 0.05, a later analysis linked 15,000 to 20,000 TCR beta sequences to specific HLA alleles. The sequencing pipeline was judged likely to have produced a cluster of highly shared sequence variants as a technical artifact. The authors suggested that the approach could potentially be extended to other disease states and immunological phenotypes. In an earlier analysis of around 500 of the donors, most TCR beta V segments appeared in productive rearrangements about 87% or about 30% of the time, broadly matching IMGT annotations. A later analysis found that most CMV-associated TCR beta chains appeared HLA-restricted, with HLA associations seemingly driven largely by CMV exposure. Compared with equally common non-associated chains, HLA-associated TCR beta chains in a later analysis were more clonally expanded and had lower generation probabilities. The only immune exposure information available for the cohort was CMV serostatus. In a later analysis, the rate of TCR association differed among HLA loci, with DRB1 alleles having the most associated TCRs and HLA-C alleles having the fewest. The study listed approximately 150 TCR beta chains as associated with cytomegalovirus. Strong co-occurrence of HLA alleles, especially DR and DQ, made assigning TCR associations to individual alleles difficult.

From the cysteine up to the phenylalanine, the CDR3 has a length of 15 residues. Only the CDR3 DNA stays, 45 bases, in frame from base 1. Germline trimming amounts to 5 bases on V and 3 bases on J, with 6 as the count of junction bases outside the gene matches. The germline V gene encodes CDR1 MNHEY and CDR2 SVGAGI. The cohort consisted of some 670 healthy bone marrow donors. At the time of sampling, all cohort members were nominally healthy, though unrecorded immune exposures were likely present. The donor was CMV seropositive and was included in the group of 300 or so seropositive cohort members. Each donor provided a peripheral blood sample, and peripheral blood mononuclear cells were used for TCR beta sequencing. Genomic DNA was extracted from the blood cell samples with the Qiagen DNeasy Blood Extraction Kit. A remark on this clone: Its binding antigen is unknown. Nothing much larger sits one base from this clone, and base qualities are not available.

The sample comprised PBMCs. The clonotype was recovered from a man aged 50 or older in good health and CMV-seropositive. The V gene is TRBV6-5 and the J gene is TRBJ2-1; 8 bases in the middle match TRBD2. The nucleotide sequence is TGTGCCAGCAGTCCAGCGGGGGCAGACTACAATGAGCAGTTCTTC. This codes for CASSPAGADYNEQFF.